The T cell receptor beta chain under discussion was sequenced for a study of technical replicates of blood from a handful of donors. This table comes from immunoSEQ multiplex PCR, and its TCRdb copy is limited to in-frame clones, with some not included. The sample shows more than 65,000 clones, about 97% of them seen only once. In germline, CDR1 is KGHSH, CDR2 LQKENI. The CDR3 totals 15 residues. Unmatched junction bases numbered 10, after V lost 3 bases and J lost 7 bases. This chain connects TRBV18 to TRBJ2-7, with 9 bases lining up with TRBD1. The sequenced material came from T cells isolated from PBMCs. This sequence originates from a human donor in good health. In DNA, the CDR3 is TGTGCCAGCTCACCTCGGGGGACAGGGTCCCTGGAGCAGTACTTC. This encodes CASSPRGTGSLEQYF.